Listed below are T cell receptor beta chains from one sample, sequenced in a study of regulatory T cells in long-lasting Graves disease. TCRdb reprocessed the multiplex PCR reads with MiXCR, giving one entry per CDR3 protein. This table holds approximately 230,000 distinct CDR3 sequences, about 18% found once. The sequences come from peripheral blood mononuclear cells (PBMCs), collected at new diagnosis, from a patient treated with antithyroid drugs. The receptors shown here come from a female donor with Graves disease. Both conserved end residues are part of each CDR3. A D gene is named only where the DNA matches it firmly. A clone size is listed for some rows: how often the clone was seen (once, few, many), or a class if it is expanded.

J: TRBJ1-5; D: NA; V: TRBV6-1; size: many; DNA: TGTGCCAGCTCTAAAGGAGGGCTCAATCAGCCCCAGCATTTT; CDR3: CASSKGGLNQPQHF
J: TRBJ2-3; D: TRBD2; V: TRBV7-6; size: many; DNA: TGTGCCAGCAGCCCCTTAGCGGGCTTGAGGCCGACGCAGTATTTT; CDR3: CASSPLAGLRPTQYF
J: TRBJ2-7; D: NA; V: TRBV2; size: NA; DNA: TGTGCCAGCAGCCTTATGGACGGGCTTGGGAACGAGCAGTACTTC; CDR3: CASSLMDGLGNEQYF
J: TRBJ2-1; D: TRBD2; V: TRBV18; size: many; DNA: TGTGCCAGCTCACCACCCGGGGGGAGGTCCTACAATGAGCAGTTCTTC; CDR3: CASSPPGGRSYNEQFF
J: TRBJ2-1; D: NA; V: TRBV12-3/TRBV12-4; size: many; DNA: TGTGCCAGCAGTTCCTTTAGCGGCTCCAATGAGCAGTTCTTC; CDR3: CASSSFSGSNEQFF
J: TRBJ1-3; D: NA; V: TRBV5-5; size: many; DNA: TGTGCCAGCAGTCTGGGGCTAGACACCATATATTTT; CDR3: CASSLGLDTIYF
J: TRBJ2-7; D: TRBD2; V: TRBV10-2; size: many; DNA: TGCGCCAGCAGCCTGGGACTAGCGGGAGGTGTCGAGCAGTACTTC; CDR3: CASSLGLAGGVEQYF
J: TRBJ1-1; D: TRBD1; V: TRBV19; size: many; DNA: TGTGCCAGTAGTAGACAGGGGAAGACTGAAGCTTTCTTT; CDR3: CASSRQGKTEAFF
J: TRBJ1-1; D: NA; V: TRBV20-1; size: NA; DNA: TGCAGTGCTAGAGGACGTGGCGAAACTGAAGCTTTCTTT; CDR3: CSARGRGETEAFF
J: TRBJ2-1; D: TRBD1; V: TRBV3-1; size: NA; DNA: TGTGCCAGCAACCTACAGGGGGCGTCGGTTGAGCAGTTCTTC; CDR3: CASNLQGASVEQFF
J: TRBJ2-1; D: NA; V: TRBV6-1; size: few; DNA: TGTGCCAGCAGTGCAGGGCAAGGGGAGCAGTTCTTC; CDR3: CASSAGQGEQFF
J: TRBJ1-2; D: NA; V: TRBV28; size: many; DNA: TGTGCCAGCAGTCCCCACTTCCGGGGGGAAGGCTACACCTTC; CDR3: CASSPHFRGEGYTF
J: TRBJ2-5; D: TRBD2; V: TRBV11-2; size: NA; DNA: TGTGCCAGCAGCTTAGCCCCTAGCGGGAACCAAGAGACCCAGTACTTC; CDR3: CASSLAPSGNQETQYF
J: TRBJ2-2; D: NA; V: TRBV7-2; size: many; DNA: TGTGCCAGCAGCTTATTTGGACGCGGGGAGCTGTTTTTT; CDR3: CASSLFGRGELFF
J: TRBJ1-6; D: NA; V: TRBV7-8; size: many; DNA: TGTGCCAGCAGCTTAGGGGGGGGGAGCTCCTATAATTCACCCCTCCACTTT; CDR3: CASSLGGGSSYNSPLHF
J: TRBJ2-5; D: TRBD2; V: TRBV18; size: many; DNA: TGTGCCAGCAGAGATGGACTAGCGGGAGAGGGAGAGACCCAGTACTTC; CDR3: CASRDGLAGEGETQYF
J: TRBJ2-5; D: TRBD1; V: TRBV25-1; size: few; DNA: TGTGCCAGCCGAAGGGGACAGCTAGAGACCCAGTACTTC; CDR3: CASRRGQLETQYF
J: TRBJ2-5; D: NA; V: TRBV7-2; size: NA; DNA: TGTGCCAGCAGCCCGGCCGGGACACAACAAGAGACCCAGTACTTC; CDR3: CASSPAGTQQETQYF
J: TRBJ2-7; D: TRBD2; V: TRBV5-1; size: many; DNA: TGCGCCAGCAGCCCGTGGACTAGCGGCCCCCACGAGCAGTACTTC; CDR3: CASSPWTSGPHEQYF
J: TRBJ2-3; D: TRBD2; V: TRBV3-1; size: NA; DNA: TGTGCCAGCAGCCAAGAGGGACTAGCGGGAGGAGGCACAGATACGCAGTATTTT; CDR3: CASSQEGLAGGGTDTQYF
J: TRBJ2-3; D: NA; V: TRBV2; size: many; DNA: TGTGCCAGCAGCTTAAGAGACGGTACCACAGATACGCAGTATTTT; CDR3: CASSLRDGTTDTQYF
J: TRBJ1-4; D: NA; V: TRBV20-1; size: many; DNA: TGCAGTGCTAGGACGGTTGGAAATGAAAAACTGTTTTTT; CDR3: CSARTVGNEKLFF
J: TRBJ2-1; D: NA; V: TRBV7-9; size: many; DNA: TGTGCCAGCAGCTTAGGATGGCCCTCGGGCAATGAGCAGTTCTTC; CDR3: CASSLGWPSGNEQFF
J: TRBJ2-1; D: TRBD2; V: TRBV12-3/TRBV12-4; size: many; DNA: TGTGCCAGCAGTTTATTCCGCGGGAGACAATACAATGAGCAGTTCTTC; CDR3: CASSLFRGRQYNEQFF
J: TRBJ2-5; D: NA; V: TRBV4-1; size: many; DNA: TGCGCCAGCAGCCAAGCGATCAGGGAAGAGACCCAGTACTTC; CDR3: CASSQAIREETQYF
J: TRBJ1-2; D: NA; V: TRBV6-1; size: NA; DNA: TGTGCCAGCAGTAGGGGACCCCATGGCTACACCTTC; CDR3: CASSRGPHGYTF
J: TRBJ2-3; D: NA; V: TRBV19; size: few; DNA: TGTGCCAGTAGTCCCTCCCCTGTGGTACCTACAGATACGCAGTATTTT; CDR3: CASSPSPVVPTDTQYF
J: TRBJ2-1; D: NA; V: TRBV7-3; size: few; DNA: TGTGCCAGCAGCTCCCACCCGGGGCCCTACAATGAGCAGTTCTTC; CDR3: CASSSHPGPYNEQFF
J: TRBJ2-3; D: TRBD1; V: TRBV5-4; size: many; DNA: TGTGCCAGCAGCTTTCGACAGGGGGGCACAGATACGCAGTATTTT; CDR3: CASSFRQGGTDTQYF
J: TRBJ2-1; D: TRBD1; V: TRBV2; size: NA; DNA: TGTGCCAGCAGTGGGACAGGGTCGAAGTTCTTC; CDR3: CASSGTGSKFF
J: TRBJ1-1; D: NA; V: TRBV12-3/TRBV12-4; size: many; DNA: TGTGCCAGCAGTCCCTCAGGCGTGAACACTGAAGCTTTCTTT; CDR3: CASSPSGVNTEAFF
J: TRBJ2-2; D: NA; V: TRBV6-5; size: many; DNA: TGTGCCAGCAGTTATGTTCTAGGAGCTTACGGCACCGGGGAGCTGTTTTTT; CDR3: CASSYVLGAYGTGELFF
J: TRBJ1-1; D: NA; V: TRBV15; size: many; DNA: TGTGCCACCAGCAGAGATGGCGGGGACACTGAAGCTTTCTTT; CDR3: CATSRDGGDTEAFF
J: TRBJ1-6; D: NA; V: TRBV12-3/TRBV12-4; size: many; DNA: TGTGCCAGCAGTACCCACCGGAGTAGGAATTCACCCCTCCACTTT; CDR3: CASSTHRSRNSPLHF
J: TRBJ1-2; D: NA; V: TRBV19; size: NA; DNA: TGTGCCAGTAGTATTAACGTAGGGGGAGTCGATGGCTACACCTTC; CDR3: CASSINVGGVDGYTF
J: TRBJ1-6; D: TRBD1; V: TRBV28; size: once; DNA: TGTGCCAGCGGGGACAGGGTAGCTTCACCCCTCCACTTT; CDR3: CASGDRVASPLHF
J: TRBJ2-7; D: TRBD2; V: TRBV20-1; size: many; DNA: TGCAGTGCTAGACCGGGACTAGCGGTCGAGCAGTACTTC; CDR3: CSARPGLAVEQYF
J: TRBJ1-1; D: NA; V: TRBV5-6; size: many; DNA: TGTGCCAGCAGCCCCGGGTATGGTTCCACTGAAGCTTTCTTT; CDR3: CASSPGYGSTEAFF
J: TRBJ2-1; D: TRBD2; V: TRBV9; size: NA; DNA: TGTGCCAGCAGCGTAGAGGGGACTAGCGAAAACAATGAGCAGTTCTTC; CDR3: CASSVEGTSENNEQFF
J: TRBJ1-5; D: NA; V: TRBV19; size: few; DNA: TGTGTCAGTAGTACTCGACCCCCGCCCCAGCATTTT; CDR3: CVSSTRPPPQHF
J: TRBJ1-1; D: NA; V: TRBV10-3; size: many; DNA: TGTGCCATCAGTGTTGGCAGGGGACGGACTGAAGCTTTCTTT; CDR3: CAISVGRGRTEAFF